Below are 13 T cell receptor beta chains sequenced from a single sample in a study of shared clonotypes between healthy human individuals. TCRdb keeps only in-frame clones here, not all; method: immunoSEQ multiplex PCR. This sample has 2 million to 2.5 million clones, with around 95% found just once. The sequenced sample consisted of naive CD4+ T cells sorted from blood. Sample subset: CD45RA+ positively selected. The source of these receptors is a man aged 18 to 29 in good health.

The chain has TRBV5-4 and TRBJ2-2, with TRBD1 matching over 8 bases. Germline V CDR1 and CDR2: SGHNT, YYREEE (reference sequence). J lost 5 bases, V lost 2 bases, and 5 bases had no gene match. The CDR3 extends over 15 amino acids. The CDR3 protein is CASSLPQGATGELFF. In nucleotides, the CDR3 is TGTGCCAGCAGCTTACCTCAGGGGGCTACCGGGGAGCTGTTTTTT.

CDR3 sequence: CASSEDSGFTGELFF. CDR3 sequence (DNA): TGTGCCAGCAGTGAAGATTCGGGTTTCACCGGGGAGCTGTTTTTT. This sequence joins TRBV6-1 and TRBJ2-2; no clear D. The CDR3 consists of 15 residues. V lost 1 base to trimming and J lost 4 bases, with 10 bases between them. Germline values: CDR1 MNHNS, CDR2 SASEGT.

The CDR3 bases are TGTGCCAGCAGCAAGGGACAGTATAATTCACCCCTCCACTTT. This encodes CASSKGQYNSPLHF. J is TRBJ1-6 and V is TRBV6-5, with 7 bases that match TRBD1. After removal of 6 bases from V and 4 bases from J, the junction contained 3 bases not matched to a gene. This CDR3 spans 14 amino acids. Per germline, CDR1 MNHEY and CDR2 SVGAGI.

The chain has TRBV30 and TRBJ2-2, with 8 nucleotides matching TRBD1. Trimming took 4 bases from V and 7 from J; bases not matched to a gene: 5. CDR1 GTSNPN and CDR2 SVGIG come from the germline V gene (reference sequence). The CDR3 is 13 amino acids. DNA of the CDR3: TGTGCCTGGACTGACAGGGGAAACGGGGAGCTGTTTTTT. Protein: CAWTDRGNGELFF.

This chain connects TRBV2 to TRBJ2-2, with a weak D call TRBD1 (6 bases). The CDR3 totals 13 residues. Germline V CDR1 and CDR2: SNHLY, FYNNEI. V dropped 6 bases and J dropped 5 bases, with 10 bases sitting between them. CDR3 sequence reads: CASSPTGTGELFF. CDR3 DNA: TGTGCCAGCAGCCCCACAGGGACCGGGGAGCTGTTTTTT.

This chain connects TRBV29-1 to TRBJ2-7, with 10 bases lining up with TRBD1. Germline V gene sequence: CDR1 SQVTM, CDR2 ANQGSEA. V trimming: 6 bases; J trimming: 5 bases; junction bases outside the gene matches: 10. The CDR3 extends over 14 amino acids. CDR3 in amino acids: CSVGEPTGGDEQYF. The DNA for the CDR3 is TGCAGCGTCGGGGAGCCGACAGGGGGCGACGAGCAGTACTTC.

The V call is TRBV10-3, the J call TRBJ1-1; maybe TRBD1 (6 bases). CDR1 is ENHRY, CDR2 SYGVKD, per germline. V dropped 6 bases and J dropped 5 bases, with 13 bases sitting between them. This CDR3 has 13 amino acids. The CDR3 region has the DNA TGTGCCATCAGCCCCGACAGGAAAACTGAAGCTTTCTTT. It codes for CAISPDRKTEAFF.

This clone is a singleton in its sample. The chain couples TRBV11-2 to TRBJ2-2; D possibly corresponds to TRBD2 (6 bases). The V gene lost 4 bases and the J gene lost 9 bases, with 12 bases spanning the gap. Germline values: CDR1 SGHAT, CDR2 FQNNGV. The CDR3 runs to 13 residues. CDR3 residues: CASSWGEGWELFF. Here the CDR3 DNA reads TGTGCCAGCAGCTGGGGGGAAGGCTGGGAGCTGTTTTTT. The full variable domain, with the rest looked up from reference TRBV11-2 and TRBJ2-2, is EAGVAQSPRYKIIEKRQSVAFWCNPISGHATLYWYQQILGQGPKLLIQFQNNGVVDDSQLPKDRFSAERLKGVDSTLKIQPAKLEDSAVYLCASSWGEGWELFFGEGSRLTVL.

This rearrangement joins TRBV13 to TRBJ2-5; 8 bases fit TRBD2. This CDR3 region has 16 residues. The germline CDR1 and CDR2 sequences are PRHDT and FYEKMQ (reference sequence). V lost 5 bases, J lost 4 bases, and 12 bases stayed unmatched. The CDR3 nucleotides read TGTGCCAGCAGCCGACCGGGACTAGGGATCCGAGAGACCCAGTACTTC. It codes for CASSRPGLGIRETQYF.

The CDR3 protein is CASSLASNEKLFF. CDR3 nucleotide sequence: TGTGCCAGCAGCTTGGCTAGTAATGAAAAACTGTTTTTT. The V gene is TRBV5-6, the J gene TRBJ1-4, with D hard to call. CDR3 length: 13 residues. Germline CDR1 is SGHDT and CDR2 is YYEEEE. Trimming shortened V by 0 bases and J by 4 bases, and 4 bases separated the two germline ends. The whole variable domain, remainder taken from reference TRBV5-6 and TRBJ1-4, is DAGVTQSPTHLIKTRGQQVTLRCSPKSGHDTVSWYQQALGQGPQFIFQYYEEEERQRGNFPDRFSGHQFPNYSSELNVNALLLGDSALYLCASSLASNEKLFFGSGTQLSVL.

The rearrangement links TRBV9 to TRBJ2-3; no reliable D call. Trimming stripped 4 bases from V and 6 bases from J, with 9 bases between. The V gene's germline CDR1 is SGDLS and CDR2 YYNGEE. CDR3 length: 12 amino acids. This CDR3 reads CASSPHGDTQYF. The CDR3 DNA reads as TGTGCCAGCAGCCCCCATGGGGATACGCAGTATTTT.

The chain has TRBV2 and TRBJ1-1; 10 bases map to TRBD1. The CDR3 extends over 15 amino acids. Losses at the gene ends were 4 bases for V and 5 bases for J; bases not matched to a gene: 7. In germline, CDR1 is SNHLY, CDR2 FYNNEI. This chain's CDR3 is CASSVSGQGTTEAFF. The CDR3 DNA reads TGTGCCAGCAGTGTATCGGGACAGGGGACGACTGAAGCTTTCTTT.

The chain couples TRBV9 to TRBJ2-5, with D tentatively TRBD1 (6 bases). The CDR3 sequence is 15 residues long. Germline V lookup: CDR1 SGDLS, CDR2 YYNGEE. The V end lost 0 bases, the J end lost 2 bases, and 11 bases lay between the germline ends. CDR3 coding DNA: TGTGCCAGCAGCGTAGAAGGGGGACAACAAGAGACCCAGTACTTC. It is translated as CASSVEGGQQETQYF.